A single sample is the source of the 6 T cell receptor beta chains below, sequenced in a study of CD8 T cells in ankylosing spondylitis. Using its own MiXCR run on the 5' RACE reads, TCRdb lists one record per CDR3 protein. The sample consists of 200,000 to 300,000 distinct CDR3 sequences, around a tenth of them appearing once. The source material was blood, either unsorted or a sorted T cell fraction (not recorded which). These TCRs come from a male donor with ankylosing spondylitis or in good health (not recorded which).

This clonotype was observed many times. V gene TRBV21-1 combines with J gene TRBJ2-3; the table's D call, TRBD2, was not checked against the DNA. TRBV21-1 is a pseudogene segment. The CDR3 consists of 20 residues. Written as DNA, the CDR3 is TGTGCCAGCAGCTCATACCATCAACCAGGGACTAGCGGGAGGACGGATACGCAGTATTTT. Residues: CASSSYHQPGTSGRTDTQYF.

This clonotype was counted only a few times. V and J are TRBV5-1 and TRBJ1-3, with D unresolved. CDR1 and CDR2 (germline): SGHRS, YFSETQ. With 4 bases removed from V and 2 bases from J, the gap between germline ends came to 10 bases. This CDR3 has 14 amino acids. CDR3 residues: CASSTGEPGNTIYF. The CDR3 nucleotides are TGCGCCAGCAGCACGGGCGAACCTGGAAACACCATATATTTT.

This clonotype was picked up a small number of times. The V and J genes are TRBV5-5 and TRBJ2-2; D perhaps matches TRBD1 (6 bases). The germline V gene has CDR1 SGHKS and CDR2 YYEKEE (reference sequence). The V end was cut by 1 base, the J end by 4 bases, with 14 bases between. CDR3 length: 16 amino acids. CDR3 loop: CASSLTRGRPTGELFF. CDR3 coding DNA: TGTGCCAGCAGCTTGACCAGGGGTAGGCCCACCGGGGAGCTGTTTTTT.

This clonotype has at least ten counts. This chain joins TRBV12-3 or TRBV12-4 and TRBJ2-1; TRBD1 aligns across 9 bases. The CDR3 covers 13 residues. Trimming cost V 6 bases and J 7 bases; bases outside gene matches: 4. This CDR3 is CASRGTGPNEQFF. In DNA form, the CDR3 reads TGTGCCAGCAGGGGGACAGGGCCTAATGAGCAGTTCTTC.

This clonotype was recorded at least ten times. This rearrangement joins TRBV24-1 to TRBJ2-7; 7 nucleotides line up with TRBD1. Trimming removed 5 bases from V and 3 bases from J; junction bases left unmatched: 0. CDR1 is KGHDR and CDR2 is SFDVKD in the germline V gene. The CDR3 is 12 residues long. CDR3 sequence (DNA): TGTGCCACCAGTGGGGACAGCTACGAGCAGTACTTC. It is translated as CATSGDSYEQYF.

This clonotype was recorded many times. The gene calls are TRBV9 and TRBJ2-7; D is unresolved. The V end lost 4 bases, the J end lost 2 bases, and 13 bases lay between the germline ends. From germline, CDR1 is SGDLS and CDR2 YYNGEE. The CDR3 extends over 14 amino acids. CDR3 in DNA: TGTGCCAGCAGCCCCACTACACTACCCTACGAGCAGTACTTC. It translates to CASSPTTLPYEQYF.